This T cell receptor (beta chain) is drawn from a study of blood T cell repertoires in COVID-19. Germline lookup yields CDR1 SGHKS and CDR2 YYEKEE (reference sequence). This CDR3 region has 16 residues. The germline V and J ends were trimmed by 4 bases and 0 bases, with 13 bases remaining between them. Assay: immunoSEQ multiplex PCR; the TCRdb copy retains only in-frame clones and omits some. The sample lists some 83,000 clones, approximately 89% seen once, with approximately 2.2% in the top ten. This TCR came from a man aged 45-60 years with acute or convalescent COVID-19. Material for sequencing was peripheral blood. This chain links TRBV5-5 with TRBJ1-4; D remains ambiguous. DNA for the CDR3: TGTGCCAGCAGCCCCATTGGGGAGGCAACTAATGAAAAACTGTTTTTT. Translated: CASSPIGEATNEKLFF. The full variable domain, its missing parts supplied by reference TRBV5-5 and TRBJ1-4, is DAGVTQSPTHLIKTRGQQVTLRCSPISGHKSVSWYQQVLGQGPQFIFQYYEKEERGRGNFPDRFSARQFPNYSSELNVNALLLGDSALYLCASSPIGEATNEKLFFGSGTQLSVL.